Sequencing of this TCR beta chain was carried out in a study of blood T cell repertoires in COVID-19. Study background: Acute-phase and convalescent COVID-19 samples originated in the United States, Italy and Spain. PBMCs, B-cell-depleted T cells, or T cells were the source of the cDNA or gDNA that made up the material.

From germline, CDR1 is LNHDA and CDR2 SQIVND (reference sequence). The CDR3 extends over 16 amino acids. Trimming cost V 6 bases and J 0 bases, with 15 bases left between them. In the source study's methods: Quantification of nucleated cells was approximated via reference gene primer amplification. TCRdb's table, derived via immunoSEQ multiplex PCR, lists solely in-frame clones and lacks some. V and J calls and clone size are as listed in that table; D and trimming were resolved from the DNA. Of over 200,000 clones in the sample, roughly 80% are singletons; the top ten hold approximately 5%. This clone was seen once.

Source material: peripheral blood. The source of this sequence is a human donor in a cohort sampled during active COVID-19. The chain carries TRBV19 and TRBJ1-3; TRBD1 might be the D (6 bases). This CDR3 reads CASSKDRTASGNTIYF. CDR3 in DNA: TGTGCCAGTAGCAAGGATCGGACAGCCTCTGGAAACACCATATATTTT.